Listed here is a single T cell receptor beta chain. The table came from immunoSEQ multiplex PCR; TCRdb's copy has only in-frame clones and leaves some out. The sample lists 180,000 or so clones; approximately 90% were seen once. This CDR3 contains 12 residues. V shed 6 bases and J shed 4 bases, with 9 bases lying between them. CDR1 is MDHEN, CDR2 SYDVKM, per germline. These data belong to a study of blood T cell repertoires in COVID-19. The TCR sequence derives from a young woman who had recovered from COVID-19. Sequencing was done on a sample of PBMCs or T cells enriched from blood (not recorded which). The chain has TRBV28 and TRBJ1-1, with a weak D call TRBD1 (6 bases). The CDR3: CASSRQVTEAFF. CDR3 nucleotides: TGTGCCAGCAGCAGACAGGTCACTGAAGCTTTCTTT.